Following are 7 T cell receptor beta chains from one sample sequenced in a study of cytomegalovirus exposure and HLA in healthy donors. The study ran its PCR with 60 Vbeta and 13 Jbeta primers. Sequencing used immunoSEQ multiplex PCR; TCRdb keeps in-frame clones, though not all of them. The table records 210,000 or so clones, about three quarters of them present only once. Sequencing input: PBMCs. These receptor sequences come from a boy younger than 18 in good health and CMV-seronegative.

J is TRBJ1-2 and V is TRBV6-6, with 10 bases aligning to TRBD1. The trim removed 5 bases at V and 8 bases at J, leaving 11 bases unmatched. Germline V gene lookup returns CDR1 MNHNY and CDR2 SVGAGI (reference sequence). The CDR3 contains 15 residues. CDR3 coding DNA: TGTGCCAGCAGTGCCCCCGGGACAGGGGACGACGGCTACACCTTC. Its translation is CASSAPGTGDDGYTF.

CDR3 bases: TGTGCCACCAGCGCGACCCCGCCCCGACTAGCACTCACAGATACGCAGTATTTT. This sequence encodes CATSATPPRLALTDTQYF. The V and J genes are TRBV15 and TRBJ2-3; 7 nucleotides agree with TRBD2. Germline lookup yields CDR1 LNHNV and CDR2 YYDKDF (reference sequence). V lost 5 bases to trimming and J lost 2 bases; unmatched junction nucleotides: 16. The CDR3 extends over 18 amino acids.

The rearrangement uses TRBV9 and TRBJ2-3, with 8 bases matching TRBD2. Germline CDR1 is SGDLS and CDR2 is YYNGEE. After removal of 4 bases from V and 2 bases from J, the junction contained 9 bases not matched to a gene. The CDR3 totals 16 residues. Here the CDR3 reads CASSIRSGSYTDTQYF. CDR3 in DNA: TGTGCCAGCAGCATACGGAGCGGGAGCTACACAGATACGCAGTATTTT.

This clone showed up just a few times. The V gene is TRBV27, the J gene TRBJ2-5, with 14 bases fitting TRBD2. Losses at the gene ends were 7 bases for V and 4 bases for J; bases not matched to a gene: 8. The length of the CDR3 is 16 residues. The germline gives CDR1 MNHEY, CDR2 SMNVEV (reference sequence). This chain's CDR3 is CASNSGLAGAGETQYF. DNA of the CDR3: TGTGCCAGCAACTCGGGACTAGCGGGGGCCGGAGAGACCCAGTACTTC.

The rearrangement joins TRBV14 to TRBJ2-5; D may be TRBD2 (5 bases). The DNA matches TRBJ2-7 better at its end, which makes the J call doubtful. The CDR3 has 14 residues. Germline CDR1 reads SGHDN; CDR2 reads FVKESK. CDR3 protein: CASSPDFRPYEQYF. CDR3 sequence (DNA): TGTGCCAGCAGCCCGGACTTTCGCCCCTACGAGCAGTACTTC.

The chain links TRBV5-1 to TRBJ1-1; 7 nucleotides line up with TRBD1. CDR1 and CDR2 (germline): SGHRS, YFSETQ. The V gene end was trimmed by 7 bases and the J gene end by 10 bases; junction bases not matched to a gene: 16. The length of the CDR3 is 14 residues. DNA for the CDR3: TGCGCCAGCGGGTTAGACAGGGCGCCCCGAGGAGCTTTCTTT. Translating gives CASGLDRAPRGAFF. The full variable domain, its missing parts supplied by reference TRBV5-1 and TRBJ1-1, is KAGVTQTPRYLIKTRGQQVTLSCSPISGHRSVSWYQQTPGQGLQFLFEYFSETQRNKGNFPGRFSGRQFSNSRSEMNVSTLELGDSALYLCASGLDRAPRGAFFGQGTRLTVV.

The chain combines TRBV5-6 with TRBJ2-5; the D gene is possibly TRBD2 (6 bases). Near its end, the DNA agrees better with TRBJ2-7, so the J call may be wrong. Germline CDR1 reads SGHDT; CDR2 reads YYEEEE. There are 13 residues in the CDR3. CDR3 sequence (DNA): TGTGCCAGCAGCTCTGGTGGAGGGAGCGAGCAGTACTTC. Encoded protein: CASSSGGGSEQYF.